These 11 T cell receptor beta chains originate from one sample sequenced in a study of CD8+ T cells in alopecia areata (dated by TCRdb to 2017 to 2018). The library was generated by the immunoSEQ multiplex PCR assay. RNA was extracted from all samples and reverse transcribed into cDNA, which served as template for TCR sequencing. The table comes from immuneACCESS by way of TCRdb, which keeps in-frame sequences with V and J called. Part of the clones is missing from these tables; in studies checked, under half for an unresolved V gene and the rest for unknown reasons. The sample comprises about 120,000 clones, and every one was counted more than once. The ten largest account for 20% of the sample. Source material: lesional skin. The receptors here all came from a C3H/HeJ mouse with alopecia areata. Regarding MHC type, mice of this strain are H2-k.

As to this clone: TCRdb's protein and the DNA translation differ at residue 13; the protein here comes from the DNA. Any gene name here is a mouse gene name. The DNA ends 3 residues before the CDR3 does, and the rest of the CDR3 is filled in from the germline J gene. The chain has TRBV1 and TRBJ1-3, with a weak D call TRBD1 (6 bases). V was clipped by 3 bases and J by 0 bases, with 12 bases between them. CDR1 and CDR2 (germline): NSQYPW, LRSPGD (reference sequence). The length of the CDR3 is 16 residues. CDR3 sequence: CTCSATGIYSGNTLYF. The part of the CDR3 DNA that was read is TGCACCTGCAGTGCTACAGGGATTTATTCTGGAAATACG.

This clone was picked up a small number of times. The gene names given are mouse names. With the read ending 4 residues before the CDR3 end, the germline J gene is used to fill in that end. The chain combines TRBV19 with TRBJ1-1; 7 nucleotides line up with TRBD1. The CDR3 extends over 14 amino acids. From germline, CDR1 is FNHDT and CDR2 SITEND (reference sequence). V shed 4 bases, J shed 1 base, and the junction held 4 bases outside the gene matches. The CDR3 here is CASSYRGVNTEVFF. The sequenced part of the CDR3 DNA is TGTGCCAGCAGTTACAGGGGCGTAAACACA.

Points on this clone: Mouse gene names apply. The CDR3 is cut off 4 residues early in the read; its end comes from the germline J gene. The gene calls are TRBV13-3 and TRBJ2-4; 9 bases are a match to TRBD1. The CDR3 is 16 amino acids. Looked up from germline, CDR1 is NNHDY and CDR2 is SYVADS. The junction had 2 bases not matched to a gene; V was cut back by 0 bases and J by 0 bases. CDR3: CASSDGDRVSQNTLYF. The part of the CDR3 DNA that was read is TGTGCCAGCAGTGATGGGGACAGGGTTAGTCAAAAC. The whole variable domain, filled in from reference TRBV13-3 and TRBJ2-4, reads EAAVTQSPRSKVAVTGGKVTLSCHQTNNHDYMYWYRQDTGHGLRLIHYSYVADSTEKGDIPDGYKASRPSQENFSLILELASLSQTAVYFCASSDGDRVSQNTLYFGAGTRLSVL.

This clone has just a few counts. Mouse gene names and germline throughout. This CDR3 reads CASSIWDRKNERLFF. The sequenced CDR3 bases are TGTGCCAGCAGTATATGGGACAGGAAAAACGAA. The V and J genes are TRBV19 and TRBJ1-4, with 8 positions matching TRBD1. The read gets to within 4 residues of the CDR3 end, and the germline J gene fills in the rest. CDR3 length equals 15 residues. The trim removed 1 base at V and 5 bases at J, leaving 4 bases unmatched. Germline assignment: CDR1 FNHDT and CDR2 SITEND (reference sequence).

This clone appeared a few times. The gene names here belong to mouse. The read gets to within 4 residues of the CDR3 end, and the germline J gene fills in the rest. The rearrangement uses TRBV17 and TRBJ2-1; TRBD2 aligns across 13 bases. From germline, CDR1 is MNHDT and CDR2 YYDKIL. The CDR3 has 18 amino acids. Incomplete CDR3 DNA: TGTGCTAGCAGTAGAGCCCAGGACTGGGGGGGCGCAGGGGCT. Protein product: CASSRAQDWGGAGA. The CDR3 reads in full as CASSRAQDWGGAGAEQFF. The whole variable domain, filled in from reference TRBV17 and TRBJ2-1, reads DTTVKQNPRYKLARVGKPVNLICSQTMNHDTMYWYQKKPNQAPKLLLFYYDKILNREADTFEKFQSSRPNNSFCSLYIGSAGLEYSAMYLCASSRAQDWGGAGAEQFFGPGTRLTVL.

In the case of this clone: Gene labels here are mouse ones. The CDR3 sequence: CASSDAIATGQDTQYF. CDR3 DNA (partial): TGTGCCAGCAGTGATGCGATAGCTACTGGACAAGAC. The chain employs TRBV13-3 and TRBJ2-5; TRBD2 is a possible D gene (5 bases). Read data end 4 residues before the CDR3 end; the end is taken from the germline J gene. V shed 0 bases and J shed 3 bases, with 14 bases lying between them. Germline V CDR1 and CDR2: NNHDY, SYVADS. The CDR3 spans 16 residues. Together with reference TRBV13-3 and TRBJ2-5, the CDR3 gives the full variable domain: EAAVTQSPRSKVAVTGGKVTLSCHQTNNHDYMYWYRQDTGHGLRLIHYSYVADSTEKGDIPDGYKASRPSQENFSLILELASLSQTAVYFCASSDAIATGQDTQYFGPGTRLLVL.

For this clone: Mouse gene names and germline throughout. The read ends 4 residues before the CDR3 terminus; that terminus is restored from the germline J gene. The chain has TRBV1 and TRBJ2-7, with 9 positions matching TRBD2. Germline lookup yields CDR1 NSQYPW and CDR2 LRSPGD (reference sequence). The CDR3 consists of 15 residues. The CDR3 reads CTCSALRLGAYEQYF. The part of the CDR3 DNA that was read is TGCACCTGCAGTGCCCTCCGACTGGGGGCTTAT.

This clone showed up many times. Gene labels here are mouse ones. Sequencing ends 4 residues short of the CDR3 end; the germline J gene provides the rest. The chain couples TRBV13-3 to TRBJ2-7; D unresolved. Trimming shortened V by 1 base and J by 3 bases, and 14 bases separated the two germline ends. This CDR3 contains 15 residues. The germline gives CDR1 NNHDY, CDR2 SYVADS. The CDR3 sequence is CASSDIPPGFYEQYF. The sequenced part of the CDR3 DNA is TGTGCCAGCAGTGATATACCGCCAGGATTCTAT.

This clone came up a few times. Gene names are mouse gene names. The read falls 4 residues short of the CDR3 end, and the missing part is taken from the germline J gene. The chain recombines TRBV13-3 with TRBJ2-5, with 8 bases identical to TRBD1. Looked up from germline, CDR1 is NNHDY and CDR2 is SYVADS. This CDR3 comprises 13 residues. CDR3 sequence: CASTDRGRDTQYF. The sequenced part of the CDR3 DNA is TGTGCCAGCACAGACAGGGGTCGAGAC.

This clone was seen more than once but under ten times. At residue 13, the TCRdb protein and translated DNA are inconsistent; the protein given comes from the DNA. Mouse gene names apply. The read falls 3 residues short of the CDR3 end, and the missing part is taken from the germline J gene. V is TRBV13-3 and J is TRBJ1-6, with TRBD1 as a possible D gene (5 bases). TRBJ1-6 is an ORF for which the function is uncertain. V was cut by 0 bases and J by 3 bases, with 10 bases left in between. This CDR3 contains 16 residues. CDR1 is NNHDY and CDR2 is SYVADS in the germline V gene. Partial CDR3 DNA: TGTGCCAGCAGTGATGGTCAGGGCTTCTATAATTCGCCC. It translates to CASSDGQGFYNSP. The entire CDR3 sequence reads CASSDGQGFYNSPLYF.

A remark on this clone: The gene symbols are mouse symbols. CDR3 DNA (partial): TGTGCCAGCGGTGGCCCACTGGGACAGGGTATCCTTGCAAACACA. It specifies CASGGPLGQGILANT. The whole CDR3 protein reads CASGGPLGQGILANTEVFF. The chain combines TRBV13-2 with TRBJ1-1; 9 bases are a match to TRBD1. The read gets to within 4 residues of the CDR3 end, and the germline J gene fills in the rest. The CDR3 is made up of 19 amino acids. V trimming: 3 bases; J trimming: 0 bases; junction bases outside the gene matches: 15. The germline V gene has CDR1 NNHNN and CDR2 SYGAGS (reference sequence).